The sequence of this T cell receptor (beta chain) was determined in a study of blood T cell repertoires in COVID-19. This clone was counted once. For recovered donors of Cohort 3, there were two negative PCRs, clearance, or symptom resolution. Methods used by the authors: How many nucleated cells were present was estimated from reference gene primer amplification. Assay: immunoSEQ multiplex PCR; the TCRdb copy retains only in-frame clones and omits some. That table is the source of V, J and clone size, and D and trimming were worked out from the DNA. The sample contains 150,000 to 200,000 clones, roughly 88% of which appear only once. Losses at the gene ends were 3 bases for V and 6 bases for J; bases not matched to a gene: 5. Germline V gene data show CDR1 as SGDLS and CDR2 as YYNGEE. The CDR3 totals 14 residues.

The rearrangement links TRBV9 to TRBJ2-7, with 11 bases matching TRBD1. The receptor's source is a woman under 30 who had recovered from COVID-19. The sequenced material came from PBMCs or T cells enriched from blood (not recorded which). This CDR3 reads CASSGGTGGAEQYF. The CDR3 DNA is TGTGCCAGCAGCGGGGGGACAGGGGGTGCCGAGCAGTACTTC.